Reported below is one TCR beta chain. Its antigen is currently unknown. At the DNA level, this CDR3 is encoded by other sequences in the same sample as well. The record originates from a study of cytomegalovirus exposure and HLA in healthy donors. Trimming cost V 5 bases and J 9 bases; bases outside gene matches: 7. The germline V gene encodes CDR1 SGHDT and CDR2 YYEEEE. CDR3 size: 14 residues. Study-wide findings and caveats: TRBV6-2, TRBV6-3 and some other V segments were unresolvable in 87-base-pair reads. Being productive about 87% or about 30% of the time was typical of most TCR beta V segments in an earlier analysis. Common viral pathogens seemed to be connected with several of the most significant clusters, according to a later analysis. Cytomegalovirus-associated status was assigned to some 180 TCR beta chains.

The PCR employed 60 Vbeta primers together with 13 Jbeta primers. Libraries were prepared by immunoSEQ multiplex PCR; TCRdb keeps only in-frame clonotypes and omits some of them. The sample lists some 85,000 clones, roughly 80% occurring once. Sequenced material: PBMCs. V and J are TRBV5-6 and TRBJ1-6; 8 nucleotides line up with TRBD1. This TCR derives from a middle-aged man in good health and CMV-seronegative. The CDR3 spells CASSPDRVGSPLHF. For the CDR3, the DNA is TGTGCCAGCAGTCCGGACAGGGTCGGTTCACCCCTCCACTTT. Full variable domain (remainder filled in from reference TRBV5-6 and TRBJ1-6): DAGVTQSPTHLIKTRGQQVTLRCSPKSGHDTVSWYQQALGQGPQFIFQYYEEEERQRGNFPDRFSGHQFPNYSSELNVNALLLGDSALYLCASSPDRVGSPLHFGNGTRLTVT.